This TCR beta chain comes out of a study of shared clonotypes between healthy human individuals. Remarks on this clone: Its target is not known.

Study-wide results and limits: The generation probabilities recorded for non-shared clonotypes fell below those of clonotypes shared by all four donors. Exclusively blood specimens were collected; tissue repertoires likely differ.

Trimming removed 8 bases at V and 4 bases at J, with 11 bases between. CDR1 and CDR2 (germline): ENHRY, SYGVKD. The CDR3 extends over 13 amino acids. Assay: immunoSEQ multiplex PCR; the TCRdb copy retains only in-frame clones and omits some. The data show about 1.1 million clones, approximately 78% seen once. The receptor's source is a man aged 18 to 30 in good health. Some clones in this sample may be carry-over from other donors' samples. The rearrangement links TRBV10-3 to TRBJ1-4; D remains ambiguous. Material: memory CD4+ T cells from PBMCs. As for subset: CD45RA-negative fraction. The CDR3: CAIRVLNNEKLFF. Here the CDR3 DNA reads TGTGCCATCCGGGTCCTTAATAATGAAAAACTGTTTTTT.